The sequence of this T cell receptor (beta chain) was determined in a study of T cell responses to AZD1222 COVID-19 vaccine. Assay: immunoSEQ multiplex PCR; the TCRdb copy retains only in-frame clones and omits some. Among around 99,000 clones listed, 80% to 90% were seen once. This CDR3 is 13 amino acids long. Germline V gene data show CDR1 as MNHEY and CDR2 as SVGEGT. The V end was cut by 2 bases, the J end by 5 bases, with 9 bases between. Pooled together were second doses at about 4 or about 12 weeks. Concerning this clone itself: As yet, its antigen is unknown.

Study-level points and caveats: Recipients of AZD1222 seropositive at baseline numbered only five or six.

The V gene is TRBV6-2 or TRBV6-3, the J gene TRBJ1-2; weak D call: TRBD1 (5 bases). This clonotype was obtained from an adult who received the AZD1222 COVID-19 vaccine. This specimen consisted of peripheral blood, obtained 28 days after the second AZD1222 dose. The CDR3 DNA reads TGTGCCAGCAGTTACCCGGGGGAGTATGGCTACACCTTC. Its protein product is CASSYPGEYGYTF.